The TCR beta chain under discussion was sequenced for a study of low-dose radiotherapy and immunotherapy resistance in tumors. Study context: Intravenous administration to patients comprised nivolumab at 240 mg every two weeks and ipilimumab at 1 mg/kg every six weeks. The study administered intravenous cyclophosphamide at 200 mg/m2 every two weeks, one day ahead of radiation and immunotherapy.

Treatment of the donors consisted of nivolumab and ipilimumab (plus aspirin, low-dose cyclophosphamide and low-dose radiotherapy). Advanced solid tumors lacking tumor-infiltrating lymphocytes characterized eligible patients. This clonotype has only a few counts. Primers targeting TRAV and TRBV primed first-strand cDNA, covering alpha and beta chains. The PCR that amplified TCRs ran for about 18 cycles, relying on a constant-region primer and a V-primer adapter. A single record per CDR3 protein comes from TCRdb applying MiXCR to the reads. The sample holds 11,000 to 15,000 distinct CDR3 sequences, roughly 50% seen once. The source is a human donor with advanced metastatic prostate, ovarian, gallbladder or colorectal cancer (not recorded which). This table probably holds off-target reads from a library built for another chain.

The CDR3 sequence: CASRPGLAEYEQYF. The CDR3 coding sequence is TGTGCCAGCAGACCGGGACTAGCGGAGTACGAGCAGTACTTC. This chain links TRBV7-9 with TRBJ2-7; 11 positions match TRBD2. Germline V gene lookup returns CDR1 SEHNR and CDR2 FQNEAQ (reference sequence). CDR3 length: 14 residues. Trimming at V came to 6 bases and at J to 4 bases, leaving 5 bases not matched to a gene.